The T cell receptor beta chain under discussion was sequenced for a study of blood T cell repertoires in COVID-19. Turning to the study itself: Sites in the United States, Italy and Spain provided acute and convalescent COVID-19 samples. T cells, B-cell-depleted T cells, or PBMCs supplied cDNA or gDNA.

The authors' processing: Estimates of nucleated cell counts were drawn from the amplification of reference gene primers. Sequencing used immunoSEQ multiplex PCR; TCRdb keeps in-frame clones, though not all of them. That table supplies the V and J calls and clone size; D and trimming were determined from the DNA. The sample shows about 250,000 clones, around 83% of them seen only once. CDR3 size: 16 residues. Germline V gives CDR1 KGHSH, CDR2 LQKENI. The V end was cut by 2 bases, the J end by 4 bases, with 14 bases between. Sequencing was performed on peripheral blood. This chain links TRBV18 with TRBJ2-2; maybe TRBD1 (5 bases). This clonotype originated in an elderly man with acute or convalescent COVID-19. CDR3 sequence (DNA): TGTGCCAGCTCACCAGTGCAGGACACGGGCACCGGGGAGCTGTTTTTT. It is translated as CASSPVQDTGTGELFF.